One sample yielded the 24 T cell receptor beta chains listed below, sequenced in a study of blood T cell repertoires in COVID-19. The assay was immunoSEQ multiplex PCR, and TCRdb's table has in-frame clones only and misses some. The data contain 150,000 to 200,000 clones, roughly 79% of them singletons. Sequencing was performed on peripheral blood. These receptors came from a woman in her 70s with acute or convalescent COVID-19.

This clone turned up a few times. The chain recombines TRBV19 with TRBJ1-3; TRBD1 aligns across 8 bases. V shed 4 bases and J 0 bases; nucleotides not matched to a gene: 2. CDR1 and CDR2 (germline): LNHDA, SQIVND (reference sequence). This CDR3 is built from 15 residues. The CDR3: CASSTGTGSGNTIYF. The CDR3 nucleotides are TGTGCCAGTAGTACAGGGACAGGCTCTGGAAACACCATATATTTT.

V gene TRBV7-6 combines with J gene TRBJ2-1, with TRBD2 matching 9 bases. The ends lost 1 base at V and 0 bases at J; junction bases unmatched: 7. The CDR3 contains 18 residues. CDR1 and CDR2 (germline): SGHVS, FNYEAQ. CDR3 nucleotides: TGTGCCAGCAGCTTAGTGATTCGAGCGGGAGGCTCCTACAATGAGCAGTTCTTC. Translating gives CASSLVIRAGGSYNEQFF.

This clone was seen only a few times. The chain employs TRBV7-2 and TRBJ1-4; TRBD1 agrees at 7 bases. Germline CDR1 reads SGHTA; CDR2 reads FQGNSA. The trim removed 5 bases at V and 10 bases at J, leaving 10 bases unmatched. This CDR3 has 14 amino acids. The CDR3 DNA reads as TGTGCCAGCAGCACGACAGGGACGATCGGAAAACTGTTTTTT. Translating it yields CASSTTGTIGKLFF.

This chain links TRBV7-9 with TRBJ1-1; D not resolved. The CDR3 sequence is 15 residues long. Germline loops: CDR1 SEHNR, CDR2 FQNEAQ (reference sequence). Trimming pared 0 bases from V and 8 bases from J, leaving 16 bases between. CDR3 sequence: CASSLASLEGLEAFF. CDR3 DNA: TGTGCCAGCAGCTTAGCGTCTCTCGAGGGTCTCGAAGCTTTCTTT.

The rearrangement links TRBV30 to TRBJ1-3; TRBD1 matches 7 bases. The germline V gene encodes CDR1 GTSNPN and CDR2 SVGIG (reference sequence). This CDR3 spans 15 amino acids. V dropped 5 bases and J dropped 0; count of bases not matched to a gene: 7. The CDR3 loop is CAWDRDGISGNTIYF. CDR3 bases: TGTGCCTGGGACAGGGACGGAATCTCTGGAAACACCATATATTTT.

The chain recombines TRBV7-6 with TRBJ1-6; maybe TRBD1 (6 bases). V dropped 2 bases and J dropped 7 bases, with 12 bases sitting between them. The CDR3 is 15 amino acids. Germline V gene data show CDR1 as SGHVS and CDR2 as FNYEAQ. CDR3 loop: CASSLNRAENSPLHF. The DNA of the CDR3 is TGTGCCAGCAGCTTAAACAGGGCGGAGAATTCACCCCTCCACTTT. The full variable domain, rest sourced from reference TRBV7-6 and TRBJ1-6, is GAGVSQSPRYKVTKRGQDVALRCDPISGHVSLYWYRQALGQGPEFLTYFNYEAQQDKSGLPNDRFSAERPEGSISTLTIQRTEQRDSAMYRCASSLNRAENSPLHFGNGTRLTVT.

J is TRBJ2-1 and V is TRBV6-5; D gene uncertain. This CDR3 region has 16 residues. Germline V gene lookup returns CDR1 MNHEY and CDR2 SVGAGI. V was shortened by 0 bases and J by 6 bases, with 15 bases between the two germline ends. CDR3 residues: CASSYSNTRVGNEQFF. CDR3 DNA sequence: TGTGCCAGCAGTTACTCGAATACGCGAGTCGGCAATGAGCAGTTCTTC.

The chain carries TRBV5-1 and TRBJ2-7; 9 bases are a match to TRBD2. V gave up 0 bases and J gave up 4 bases; unmatched junction bases: 5. Germline V gene lookup returns CDR1 SGHRS and CDR2 YFSETQ. This CDR3 has 15 residues. The CDR3 DNA is TGCGCCAGCAGCTTGGATGCGGGAGGGCTTTACGAGCAGTACTTC. It is translated as CASSLDAGGLYEQYF.

This chain links TRBV5-6 with TRBJ1-2; 7 bases match TRBD1. Germline CDR1 reads SGHDT; CDR2 reads YYEEEE. Trimming removed 2 bases from V and 3 bases from J; junction bases left unmatched: 4. This CDR3 comprises 14 residues. The CDR3 coding sequence is TGTGCCAGCAGCTTAGACAGGGCGCACTATGGCTACACCTTC. Protein sequence: CASSLDRAHYGYTF.

The genes are TRBV3-1 (or the pseudogene TRBV3-2) and TRBJ2-2, with 11 positions matching TRBD2. From germline, CDR1 is LGHDT and CDR2 YNNKEL (reference sequence). The CDR3 consists of 16 residues. The ends lost 3 bases at V and 2 bases at J; junction bases unmatched: 2. The CDR3 sequence is CASSHGTSGNTGELFF. CDR3 nucleotide sequence: TGTGCCAGCAGCCATGGGACTAGCGGTAACACCGGGGAGCTGTTTTTT.

J is TRBJ2-2 and V is TRBV5-1; possibly TRBD1 for D (6 bases). The germline CDR1 and CDR2 sequences are SGHRS and YFSETQ. The CDR3 is 15 amino acids. With 5 bases removed from V and 5 bases from J, the gap between germline ends came to 16 bases. CDR3 DNA: TGCGCCAGCAGAGGGGGAATTGAACAGACCGGGGAGCTGTTTTTT. Its translation: CASRGGIEQTGELFF.

In DNA form, the CDR3 reads TGTGCCAGCAGGCTAGCGCGGTACAATGAGCAGTTCTTC. The encoded protein is CASRLARYNEQFF. The rearrangement uses TRBV2 and TRBJ2-1, with a possible D match to TRBD2 (6 bases). The CDR3 runs 13 residues. Germline V gene lookup returns CDR1 SNHLY and CDR2 FYNNEI. Deletions cut 6 bases from V and 4 bases from J, with 10 bases between.

The rearrangement uses TRBV19 and TRBJ1-5; D may be TRBD1 (6 bases). CDR3 length equals 16 residues. CDR1 is LNHDA and CDR2 is SQIVND in the germline V gene (reference sequence). V lost 4 bases and J lost 3, with 16 bases in between. The CDR3 nucleotides read TGTGCCAGTAGTAAACAGGGACCCGCCTTCAATCAGCCCCAGCATTTT. This gives the protein CASSKQGPAFNQPQHF.

This clone has just a few counts. The chain couples TRBV19 to TRBJ1-4, with no clear D. V lost 0 bases and J 5 bases, leaving 7 bases between the germline ends. This CDR3 has 14 amino acids. Germline-derived CDR1 and CDR2 are LNHDA and SQIVND (reference sequence). CDR3 sequence: CASSIDRLNEKLFF. The CDR3, as DNA: TGTGCCAGTAGTATAGATCGGTTGAATGAAAAACTGTTTTTT. The full variable domain, completed using reference TRBV19 and TRBJ1-4, is DGGITQSPKYLFRKEGQNVTLSCEQNLNHDAMYWYRQDPGQGLRLIYYSQIVNDFQKGDIAEGYSVSREKKESFPLTVTSAQKNPTAFYLCASSIDRLNEKLFFGSGTQLSVL.

The chain links TRBV14 to TRBJ2-7; possibly TRBD1 for D (7 bases). CDR3 length: 14 residues. Trimming took off 11 bases at V and 0 bases at J, with 17 bases between the two ends. Germline CDR1 is SGHDN and CDR2 is FVKESK. The CDR3, as DNA: TGTGCCTCTCAGGGGGGCCTGGGCTCCTACGAGCAGTACTTC. Translating it yields CASQGGLGSYEQYF.

The genes are TRBV3-1 (or the pseudogene TRBV3-2) and TRBJ2-7; 9 bases are shared with TRBD1. Germline CDR1 reads LGHDT; CDR2 reads YNNKEL (reference sequence). After removal of 5 bases from V and 5 bases from J, the junction contained 7 bases not matched to a gene. This CDR3 has 14 residues. CDR3 loop: CASSARTGANEQYF. DNA for the CDR3: TGTGCCAGCAGCGCCAGGACAGGGGCGAACGAGCAGTACTTC.

V is TRBV24-1 and J is TRBJ2-7; D perhaps matches TRBD2 (5 bases). The CDR3 loop spans 12 amino acids. Trimming removed 6 bases at V and 6 bases at J, with 11 bases between. Germline CDR1 KGHDR, CDR2 SFDVKD. CDR3 region: CATSKEAGEQYF. DNA for the CDR3: TGTGCCACCAGTAAGGAGGCGGGCGAGCAGTACTTC.

The gene calls are TRBV5-1 and TRBJ1-4; D might be TRBD1 (6 bases). This CDR3 region has 15 residues. Looked up from germline, CDR1 is SGHRS and CDR2 is YFSETQ. The V end lost 4 bases, the J end lost 0 bases, and 10 bases lay between the germline ends. In DNA, the CDR3 is TGCGCCAGCAGCCGGGGGGCTCCAACTAATGAAAAACTGTTTTTT. Encoded protein: CASSRGAPTNEKLFF.

The table lists this clone with a count of one. The chain carries TRBV19 and TRBJ2-5; D is perhaps TRBD1 (5 bases). Trimming pared 3 bases from V and 1 base from J, leaving 9 bases between. The CDR3 runs to 14 residues. Per the germline V gene, CDR1 is LNHDA and CDR2 is SQIVND (reference sequence). The CDR3 DNA reads as TGTGCCAGTAGTATTGGGCAGGGCCAAGAGACCCAGTACTTC. It codes for CASSIGQGQETQYF.

This clone was seen ten or more times. This chain connects TRBV19 to TRBJ2-5; 10 bases are a match to TRBD2. The junction had 7 bases not matched to a gene; V was cut back by 7 bases and J by 5 bases. Germline CDR1 reads LNHDA; CDR2 reads SQIVND (reference sequence). CDR3 length: 14 amino acids. CDR3 region: CASKIAGGQETQYF. The CDR3, as DNA: TGTGCCAGTAAAATAGCGGGAGGTCAGGAGACCCAGTACTTC.

This rearrangement joins TRBV5-4 to TRBJ2-7; D is unresolved. V was pared by 0 bases and J by 5 bases, with 6 bases between. The CDR3 has 12 residues. Germline V CDR1 and CDR2: SGHNT, YYREEE (reference sequence). The CDR3 loop reads CASSLDSDEQYF. The CDR3 nucleotides read TGTGCCAGCAGCTTGGATTCCGACGAGCAGTACTTC.

Only a few counts were recorded for this clone. The chain combines TRBV27 with TRBJ2-2; tentatively, D is TRBD2 (5 bases). Germline V CDR1 and CDR2: MNHEY, SMNVEV (reference sequence). V was shortened by 5 bases and J by 4 bases, with 17 bases between the two germline ends. The CDR3 loop spans 16 amino acids. The CDR3 DNA sequence: TGTGCCAGCAGTGTGGGTCGGGGATTGAGCACCGGGGAGCTGTTTTTT. Translating it yields CASSVGRGLSTGELFF.

The chain combines TRBV18 with TRBJ1-1; D is uncertain. Trimming took off 0 bases at V and 1 base at J, with 12 bases between the two ends. This CDR3 has 16 residues. The germline V gene encodes CDR1 KGHSH and CDR2 LQKENI. This chain's CDR3 is CASSPPGRARNTEAFF. CDR3 DNA sequence: TGTGCCAGCTCACCACCGGGGAGGGCCAGGAACACTGAAGCTTTCTTT.

In this sample, this clone turned up once. The genes are TRBV2 and TRBJ1-1, with D unclear. Germline V gives CDR1 SNHLY, CDR2 FYNNEI. V was pared by 7 bases and J by 0 bases, with 12 bases between. The CDR3 extends over 14 amino acids. In DNA form, the CDR3 reads TGTGCCAGCAAAGGAGACGGTGTGAACACTGAAGCTTTCTTT. This sequence encodes CASKGDGVNTEAFF.